This T cell receptor (beta chain) was captured by sequencing in a study of cytomegalovirus exposure and HLA in healthy donors. Findings and caveats of the study: The only immune exposure information that was available was CMV serostatus. The classifier reportedly diagnosed cytomegalovirus status with high specificity and sensitivity. A later analysis revealed that TCR association rates differed between HLA loci, peaking at DRB1 and bottoming out at HLA-C. Later analysis suggested most CMV-associated TCR beta chains were HLA-restricted.

In the PCR, 60 Vbeta and 13 Jbeta primers were used. Produced via immunoSEQ multiplex PCR; TCRdb's table is partial and in-frame only. The data hold roughly 100,000 clones, with over 60% observed a single time. A remark on this clone: Its antigen is not identified.

This TCR came from a young woman in good health and CMV-seropositive. The source material was PBMCs.

The CDR3 nucleotides read TGTGCCAGCAGTGAGCCCTTTACACCCGAGCAGTACTTC. It is translated as CASSEPFTPEQYF. The V gene is TRBV2, the J gene TRBJ2-7; D not certain. This CDR3 comprises 13 residues. Germline-derived CDR1 and CDR2 are SNHLY and FYNNEI. Trimming took 3 bases from V and 6 from J, leaving 12 bases between them.